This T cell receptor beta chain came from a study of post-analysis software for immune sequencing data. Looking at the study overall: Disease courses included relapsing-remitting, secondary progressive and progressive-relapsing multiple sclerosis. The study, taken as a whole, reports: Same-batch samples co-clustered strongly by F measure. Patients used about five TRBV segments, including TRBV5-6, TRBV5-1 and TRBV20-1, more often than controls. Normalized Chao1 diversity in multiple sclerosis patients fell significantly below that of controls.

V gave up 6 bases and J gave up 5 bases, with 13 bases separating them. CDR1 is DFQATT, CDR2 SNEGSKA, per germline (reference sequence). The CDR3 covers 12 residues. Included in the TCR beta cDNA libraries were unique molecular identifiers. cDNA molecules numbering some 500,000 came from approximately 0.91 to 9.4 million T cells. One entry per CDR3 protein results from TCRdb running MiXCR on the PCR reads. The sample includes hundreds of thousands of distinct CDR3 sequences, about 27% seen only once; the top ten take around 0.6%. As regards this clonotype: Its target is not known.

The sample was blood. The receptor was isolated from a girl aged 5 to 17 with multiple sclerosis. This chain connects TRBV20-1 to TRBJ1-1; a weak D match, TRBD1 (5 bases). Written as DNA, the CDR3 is TGCAGTGCCAAGTACCCAGGGACTGAAGCTTTCTTT. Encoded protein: CSAKYPGTEAFF.